Detailed here is one TCR beta chain. The antigen remains unidentified. V shed 0 bases and J shed 8 bases, with 10 bases lying between them. This CDR3 contains 13 residues. The germline V gene encodes CDR1 SGHAT and CDR2 FQNNGV. Profiled with immunoSEQ multiplex PCR; TCRdb holds only in-frame clones, not every one. This sample has about 60,000 clones, with roughly 93% found just once. Naive CD4 T cells, CD45RO-negative and CD62L-positive, were flow-sorted from PBMCs. These data belong to a study of human versus mouse CDR3 diversity and MHC coevolution. Study outcomes and limitations: The lowest clonal inequality scores came from two of three human donors.

The gene calls are TRBV11-2 and TRBJ1-2; D perhaps matches TRBD1 (5 bases). This receptor was identified in a person aged 55 to 69 in good health. Sequencing was performed on naive CD4+ T cells from blood. Subset: CD45RO-negative CD62L-positive naive CD4 T cells. The CDR3 sequence is CASSLEGVGGYTF. CDR3 DNA sequence: TGTGCCAGCAGCTTAGAAGGGGTCGGCGGCTACACCTTC.